The 2 T cell receptor beta chains presented below share a single source sample, sequenced in a study of CD8 T cells in Susac syndrome. Roughly 0.45 to 1 ug RNA was reverse transcribed with random hexamers. TCRdb reprocessed the immunoSEQ multiplex PCR reads via MiXCR and lists one record per CDR3 protein. The sample gives more than 20,000 distinct CDR3 sequences, 90% to 95% of which show up once; around 0.25% is in the top ten. Sequenced: CD8+ T cells from PBMCs. The receptors derive from a human donor in good health.

The chain joins TRBV29-1 to TRBJ2-2; D uncertain. The CDR3 contains 13 residues. Germline V lookup: CDR1 SQVTM, CDR2 ANQGSEA. The chain's CDR3 is CGGVRVYTGELFF. CDR3 sequence (DNA): TGCGGCGGAGTAAGGGTATACACCGGGGAGCTGTTTTTT.

The chain carries TRBV4-3 and TRBJ1-4, with a possible D match to TRBD1 (6 bases). Germline values: CDR1 LGHNA, CDR2 YSLEER. V was pared by 4 bases and J by 12 bases, with 12 bases between. The CDR3 has 12 amino acids. In DNA, the CDR3 is TGCGCCAGCAGCCCCGACAGGAGCCAACTGTTTTTT. This encodes CASSPDRSQLFF.